The sequence of this TCR beta chain was determined in a study of prognosis after radiotherapy for stage I lung cancer. Study summary: Patients (roughly 14 men, about six women) were aged roughly 53 to 85, median 74.5 years. General study findings and limits: Patients' TRBV and TRBJ gene usage reportedly differed by presence or absence of metastases. Shannon entropy (measured after stereotactic body radiation therapy) was lower in patients who went on to develop distant metastases.

As to this clonotype: What it binds is unknown. One end of the junction is discordant with germline, which a read error may explain.

The genomic DNA TCR beta CDR3 region underwent two rounds of multiplex PCR. The use of primers specific to each TRBV and TRBJ gene characterized first-round PCR. TCRdb analysed the multiplex PCR reads with MiXCR anew, one entry per CDR3 protein. The sample carries fewer than 35,000 distinct CDR3 sequences, about half recorded once. The CDR3 is 11 amino acids. The germline CDR1 and CDR2 sequences are GTSNPN and SVGIG (reference sequence). This sequence was found in a donor of 50 years or more with non-small cell lung cancer. The sequences come from PBMCs, collected before or after stereotactic body radiation therapy (not recorded which). The V and J genes are TRBV30 and TRBJ2-7; D remains unclear. CDR3 nucleotide sequence: TGTGCCTGGAGCTCCGGCTACGAGCGGTACTTC. It is translated as CAWSSGYERYF.